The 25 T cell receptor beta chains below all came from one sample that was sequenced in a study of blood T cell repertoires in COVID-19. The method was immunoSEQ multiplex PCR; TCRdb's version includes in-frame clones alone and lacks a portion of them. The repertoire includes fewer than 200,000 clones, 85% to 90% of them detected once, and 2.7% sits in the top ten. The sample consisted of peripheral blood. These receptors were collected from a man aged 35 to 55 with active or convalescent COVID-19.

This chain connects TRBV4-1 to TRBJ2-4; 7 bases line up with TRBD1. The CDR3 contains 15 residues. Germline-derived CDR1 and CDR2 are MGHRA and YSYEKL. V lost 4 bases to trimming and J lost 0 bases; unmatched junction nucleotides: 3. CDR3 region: CASSPGQLAKNIQYF. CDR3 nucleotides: TGCGCCAGCAGCCCGGGACAGTTAGCCAAAAACATTCAGTACTTC.

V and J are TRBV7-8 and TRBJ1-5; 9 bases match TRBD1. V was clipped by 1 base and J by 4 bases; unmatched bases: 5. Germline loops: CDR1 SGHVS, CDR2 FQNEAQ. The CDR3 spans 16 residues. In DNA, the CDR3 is TGTGCCAGCAGCTTAGTCGGGGGGACAGGGAATCAGCCCCAGCATTTT. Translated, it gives CASSLVGGTGNQPQHF.

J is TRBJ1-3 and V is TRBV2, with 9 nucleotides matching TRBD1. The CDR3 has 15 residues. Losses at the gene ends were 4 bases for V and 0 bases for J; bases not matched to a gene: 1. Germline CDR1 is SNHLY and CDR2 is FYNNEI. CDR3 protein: CASSGDRVSGNTIYF. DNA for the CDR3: TGTGCCAGCAGTGGGGACAGGGTCTCTGGAAACACCATATATTTT. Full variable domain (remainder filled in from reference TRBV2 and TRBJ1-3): EPEVTQTPSHQVTQMGQEVILRCVPISNHLYFYWYRQILGQKVEFLVSFYNNEISEKSEIFDDQFSVERPDGSNFTLKIRSTKLEDSAMYFCASSGDRVSGNTIYFGEGSWLTVV.

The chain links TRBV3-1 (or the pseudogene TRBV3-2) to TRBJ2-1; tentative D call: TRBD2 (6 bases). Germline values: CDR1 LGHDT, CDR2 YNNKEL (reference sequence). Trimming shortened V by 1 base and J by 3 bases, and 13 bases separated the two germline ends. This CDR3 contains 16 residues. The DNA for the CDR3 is TGTGCCAGCAGCCAAGGTTGGTCGGGGGACTACAATGAGCAGTTCTTC. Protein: CASSQGWSGDYNEQFF.

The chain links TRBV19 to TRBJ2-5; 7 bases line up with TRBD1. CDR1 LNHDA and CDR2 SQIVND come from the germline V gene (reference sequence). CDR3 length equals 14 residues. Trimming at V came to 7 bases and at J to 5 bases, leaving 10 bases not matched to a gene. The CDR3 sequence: CASTPTGPVETQYF. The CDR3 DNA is TGTGCCAGTACTCCGACAGGGCCGGTGGAGACCCAGTACTTC.

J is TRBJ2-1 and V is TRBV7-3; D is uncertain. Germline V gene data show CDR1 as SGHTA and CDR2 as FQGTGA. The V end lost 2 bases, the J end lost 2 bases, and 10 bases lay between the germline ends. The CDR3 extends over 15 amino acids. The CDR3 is CASSLEQATYNEQFF. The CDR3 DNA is TGTGCCAGCAGCTTAGAGCAGGCGACCTACAATGAGCAGTTCTTC.

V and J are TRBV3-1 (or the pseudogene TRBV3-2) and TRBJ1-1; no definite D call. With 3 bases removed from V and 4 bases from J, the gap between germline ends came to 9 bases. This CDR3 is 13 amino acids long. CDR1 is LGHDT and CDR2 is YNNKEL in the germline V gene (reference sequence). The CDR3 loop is CASSHGEGTEAFF. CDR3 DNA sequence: TGTGCCAGCAGCCATGGGGAGGGCACTGAAGCTTTCTTT.

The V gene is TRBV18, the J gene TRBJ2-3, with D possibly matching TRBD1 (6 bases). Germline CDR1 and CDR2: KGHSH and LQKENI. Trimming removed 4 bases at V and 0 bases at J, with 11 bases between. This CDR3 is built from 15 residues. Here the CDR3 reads CASSLQGTSTDTQYF. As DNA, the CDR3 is TGTGCCAGCTCACTACAGGGTACCAGCACAGATACGCAGTATTTT.

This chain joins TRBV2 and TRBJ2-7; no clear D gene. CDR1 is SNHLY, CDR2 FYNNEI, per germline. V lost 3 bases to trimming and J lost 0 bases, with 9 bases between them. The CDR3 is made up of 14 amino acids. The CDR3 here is CASSEQVSSYEQYF. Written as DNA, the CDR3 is TGTGCCAGCAGTGAGCAGGTGAGCTCCTACGAGCAGTACTTC.

CDR3 residues: CASSQGLRGGNEKLFF. The CDR3, as DNA: TGTGCCAGCAGCCAAGGCCTCAGGGGAGGGAATGAAAAACTGTTTTTT. The chain couples TRBV14 to TRBJ1-4, with D possibly TRBD1 on 6 matching bases. V gave up 1 base and J gave up 5 bases, with 14 bases separating them. There are 16 residues in the CDR3. Per the germline V gene, CDR1 is SGHDN and CDR2 is FVKESK.

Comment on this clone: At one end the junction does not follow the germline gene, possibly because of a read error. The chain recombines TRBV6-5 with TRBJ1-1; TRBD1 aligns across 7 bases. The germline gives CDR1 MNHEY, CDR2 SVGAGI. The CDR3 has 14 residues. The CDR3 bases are TGTGCCAGCGGTTACAGGGGCGGGAACACTGAAGCTTTCTTT. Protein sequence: CASGYRGGNTEAFF.

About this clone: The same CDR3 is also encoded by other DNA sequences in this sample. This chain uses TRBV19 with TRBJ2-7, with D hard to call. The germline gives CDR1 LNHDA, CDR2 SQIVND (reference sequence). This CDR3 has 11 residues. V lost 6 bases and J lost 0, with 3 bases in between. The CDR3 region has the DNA TGTGCCAGTAGCAGCTCCTACGAGCAGTACTTC. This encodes CASSSSYEQYF.

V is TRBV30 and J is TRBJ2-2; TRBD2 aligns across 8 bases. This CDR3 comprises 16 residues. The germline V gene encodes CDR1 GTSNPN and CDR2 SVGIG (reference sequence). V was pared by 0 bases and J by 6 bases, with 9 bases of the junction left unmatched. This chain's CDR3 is CAWSVFAGGISGELFF. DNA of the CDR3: TGTGCCTGGAGTGTTTTCGCGGGGGGCATATCCGGGGAGCTGTTTTTT. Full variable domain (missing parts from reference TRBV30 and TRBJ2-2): SQTIHQWPATLVQPVGSPLSLECTVEGTSNPNLYWYRQAAGRGLQLLFYSVGIGQISSEVPQNLSASRPQDRQFILSSKKLLLSDSGFYLCAWSVFAGGISGELFFGEGSRLTVL.

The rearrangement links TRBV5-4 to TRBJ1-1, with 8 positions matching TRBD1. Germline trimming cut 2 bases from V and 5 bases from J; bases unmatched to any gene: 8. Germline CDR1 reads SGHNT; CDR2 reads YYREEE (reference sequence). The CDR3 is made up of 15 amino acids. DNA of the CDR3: TGTGCCAGCAGCTTCTCAGGGGGCGCAGGGACTGAAGCTTTCTTT. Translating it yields CASSFSGGAGTEAFF.

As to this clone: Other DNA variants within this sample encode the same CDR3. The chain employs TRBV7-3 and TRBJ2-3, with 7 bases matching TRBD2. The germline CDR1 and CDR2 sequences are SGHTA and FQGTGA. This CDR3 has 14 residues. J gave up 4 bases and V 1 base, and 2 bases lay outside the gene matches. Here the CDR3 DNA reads TGTGCCAGCAGCTTAAGCGGGGGTTCAGATACGCAGTATTTT. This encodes CASSLSGGSDTQYF.

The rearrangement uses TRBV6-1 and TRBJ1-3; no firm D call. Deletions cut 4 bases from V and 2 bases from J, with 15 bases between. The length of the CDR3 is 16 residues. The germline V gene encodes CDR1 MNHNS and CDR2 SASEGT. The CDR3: CASSGRESSAGNTIYF. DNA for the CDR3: TGTGCCAGCAGTGGTCGGGAGTCCTCGGCTGGAAACACCATATATTTT.

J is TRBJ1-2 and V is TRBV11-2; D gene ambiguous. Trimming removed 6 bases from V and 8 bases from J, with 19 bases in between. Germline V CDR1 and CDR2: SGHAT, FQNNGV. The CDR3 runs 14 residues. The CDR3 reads CASRKGGVAGGYTF. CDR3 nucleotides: TGTGCCAGCAGGAAAGGAGGAGTCGCGGGCGGCTACACCTTC.

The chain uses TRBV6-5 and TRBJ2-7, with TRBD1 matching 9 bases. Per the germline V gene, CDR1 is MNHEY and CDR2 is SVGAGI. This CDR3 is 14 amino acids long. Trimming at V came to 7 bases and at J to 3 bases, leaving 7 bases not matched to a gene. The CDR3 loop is CASKTGGQGYEQYF. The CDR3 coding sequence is TGTGCCAGCAAAACAGGGGGCCAAGGCTACGAGCAGTACTTC.

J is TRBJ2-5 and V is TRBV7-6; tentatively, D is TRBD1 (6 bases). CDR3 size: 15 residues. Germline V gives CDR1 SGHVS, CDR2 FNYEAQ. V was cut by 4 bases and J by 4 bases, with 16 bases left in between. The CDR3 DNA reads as TGTGCCAGCAGCTCGACAGGTTTGAGATTAGAGACCCAGTACTTC. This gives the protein CASSSTGLRLETQYF.

DNA for the CDR3: TGCGCCAGCAGCTTGGTTTCAGAAATGAACACTGAAGCTTTCTTT. Its translation: CASSLVSEMNTEAFF. J is TRBJ1-1 and V is TRBV5-1; D is unclear. The V gene lost 0 bases and the J gene lost 0 bases, with 9 bases spanning the gap. CDR3 length: 15 residues. The germline V gene has CDR1 SGHRS and CDR2 YFSETQ.

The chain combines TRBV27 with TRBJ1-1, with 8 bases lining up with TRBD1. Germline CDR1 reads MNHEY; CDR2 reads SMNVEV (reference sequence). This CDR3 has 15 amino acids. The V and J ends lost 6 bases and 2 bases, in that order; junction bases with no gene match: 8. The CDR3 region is CASSLGGQANTEAFF. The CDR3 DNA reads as TGTGCCAGCAGCCTAGGGGGACAGGCTAACACTGAAGCTTTCTTT.

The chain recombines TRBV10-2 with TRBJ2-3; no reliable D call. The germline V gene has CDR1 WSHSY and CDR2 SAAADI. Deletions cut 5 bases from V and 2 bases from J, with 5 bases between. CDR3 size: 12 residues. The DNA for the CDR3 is TGCGCCAGCAGTTCAGACACAGATACGCAGTATTTT. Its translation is CASSSDTDTQYF.

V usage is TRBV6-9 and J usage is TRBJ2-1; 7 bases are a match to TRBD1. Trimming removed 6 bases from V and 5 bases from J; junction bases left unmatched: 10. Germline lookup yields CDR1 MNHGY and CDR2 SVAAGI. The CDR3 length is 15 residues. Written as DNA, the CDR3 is TGTGCCAGCAGCTTCATTCGACAGGGCCACAATGAGCAGTTCTTC. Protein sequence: CASSFIRQGHNEQFF.

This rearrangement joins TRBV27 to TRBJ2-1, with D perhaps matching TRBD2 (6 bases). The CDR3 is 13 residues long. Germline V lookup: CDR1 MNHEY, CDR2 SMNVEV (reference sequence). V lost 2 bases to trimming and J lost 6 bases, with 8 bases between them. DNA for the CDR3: TGTGCCAGCAGTTTAAGGCGGGGCAATGAGCAGTTCTTC. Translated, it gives CASSLRRGNEQFF.

The DNA for the CDR3 is TGTGCCAGCAGGACTCTCAATCAGCCCCAGCATTTT. This codes for CASRTLNQPQHF. The V call is TRBV28, the J call TRBJ1-5; D gene uncertain. Germline V gene data show CDR1 as MDHEN and CDR2 as SYDVKM. This CDR3 is built from 12 residues. The germline V and J ends were trimmed by 6 bases and 3 bases, with 6 bases remaining between them.